The present TCR beta chain was sequenced within a study of monozygotic twins with inflammatory bowel disease. Study observations and caveats: IBD patients shared fewer clonotypes with others than healthy twins, especially with disease activity.

Turning to this clonotype: The antigen is undetermined.

Total RNA input per TCR library was 3,500 to 4,500 ng. One entry per CDR3 protein, without DNA, is what TCRdb gives after re-calling the 5' RACE reads. The sample table sets out around 450,000 distinct CDR3 sequences. The CDR3 contains 14 residues. Germline loops: CDR1 SEHNR, CDR2 FQNEAQ (reference sequence). The TCR sequence derives from a human donor with ulcerative colitis or Crohn's disease, or a healthy co-twin of an affected twin (not recorded which). The sequenced sample was blood. The chain joins TRBV7-9 to TRBJ2-7. The CDR3 loop is CASSLVSISYEQYF.